This T cell receptor beta chain emerged from a study of blood T cell repertoires in COVID-19. For the study at large: Sample material is recorded as cDNA or gDNA derived from T cells, B-cell-depleted T cells, or PBMCs.

Trimming at V came to 6 bases and at J to 5 bases, leaving 10 bases not matched to a gene. The CDR3 covers 15 residues. Germline CDR1 reads SGHNT; CDR2 reads YENEEA. Authors' analysis steps: Reference gene primer amplification gave estimated nucleated cell counts. Only in-frame clones appear in the TCRdb table, and some are missing; sequencing was by immunoSEQ multiplex PCR. V and J calls and clone size follow that table, whereas D and trimming were derived from the DNA. The data hold approximately 77,000 clones, with 80% observed a single time. J is TRBJ2-7 and V is TRBV11-3; 10 bases align to TRBD1. The source is a woman between 65 and 79 years old with acute or convalescent COVID-19. Specimen: peripheral blood. The CDR3 protein is CASREPGQGSHEQYF. The CDR3 nucleotides read TGTGCCAGCAGGGAACCGGGACAGGGGTCTCACGAGCAGTACTTC.